The clone carrying this T cell receptor beta chain turned up a few times. This entry comes from a study of brain T cells in children with intractable seizures. The sequenced cases were selected for having the highest brain T cell transcript signatures. Repertoires were generated with immunoSEQ multiplex PCR, while TCRdb's copy carries only in-frame clones and drops some. The sample shows roughly 80,000 clones, around 91% of them seen only once. The ends lost 2 bases at V and 11 bases at J; junction bases unmatched: 6. Germline values: CDR1 GTSNPN, CDR2 SVGIG (reference sequence). The CDR3 runs to 13 residues.

The chain links TRBV30 to TRBJ1-6; TRBD1 aligns across 7 bases. The starting material was peripheral blood, obtained at surgery. The receptor was derived from a girl aged 2 to 9 with Rasmussen encephalitis and intractable seizures. The CDR3 here is CAWSSTGEPPLHF. The CDR3 DNA reads as TGTGCCTGGAGTTCCACAGGGGAGCCACCCCTCCACTTT.